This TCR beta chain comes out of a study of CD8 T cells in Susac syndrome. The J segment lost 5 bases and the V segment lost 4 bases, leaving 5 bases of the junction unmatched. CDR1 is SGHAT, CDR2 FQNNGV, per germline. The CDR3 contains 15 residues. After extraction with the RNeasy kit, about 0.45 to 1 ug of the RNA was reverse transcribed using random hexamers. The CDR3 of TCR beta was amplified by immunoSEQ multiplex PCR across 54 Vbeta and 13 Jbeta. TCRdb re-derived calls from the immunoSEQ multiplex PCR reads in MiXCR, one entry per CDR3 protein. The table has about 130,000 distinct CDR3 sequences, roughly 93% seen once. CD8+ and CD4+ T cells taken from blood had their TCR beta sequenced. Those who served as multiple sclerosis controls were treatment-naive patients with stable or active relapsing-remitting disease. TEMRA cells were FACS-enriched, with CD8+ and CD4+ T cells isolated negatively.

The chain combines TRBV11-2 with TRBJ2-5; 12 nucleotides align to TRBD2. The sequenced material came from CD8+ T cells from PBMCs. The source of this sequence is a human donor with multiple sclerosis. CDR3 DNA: TGTGCCAGCAGCTCCCTAGCGGGGGGGCCCGAGACCCAGTACTTC. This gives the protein CASSSLAGGPETQYF.